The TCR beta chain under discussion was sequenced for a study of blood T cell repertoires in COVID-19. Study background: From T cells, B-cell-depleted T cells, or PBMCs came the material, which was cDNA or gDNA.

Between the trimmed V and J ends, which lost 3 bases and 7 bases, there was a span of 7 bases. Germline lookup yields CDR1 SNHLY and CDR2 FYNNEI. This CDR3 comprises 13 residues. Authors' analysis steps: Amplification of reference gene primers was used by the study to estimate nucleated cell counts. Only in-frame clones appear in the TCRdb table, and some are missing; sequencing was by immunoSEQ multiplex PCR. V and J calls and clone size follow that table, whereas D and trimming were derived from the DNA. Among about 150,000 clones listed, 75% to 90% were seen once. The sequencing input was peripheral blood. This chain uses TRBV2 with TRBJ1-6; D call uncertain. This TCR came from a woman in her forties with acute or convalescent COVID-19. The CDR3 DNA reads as TGTGCCAGCAGTGACCTCGTCAATTCACCCCTCCACTTT. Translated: CASSDLVNSPLHF.